This record concerns one T cell receptor beta chain sequence. The source of the sample is a study of blood T cell repertoires in COVID-19. Germline V gene sequence: CDR1 LNHDA, CDR2 SQIVND (reference sequence). This CDR3 spans 13 amino acids. The V end lost 5 bases, the J end lost 2 bases, and 8 bases lay between the germline ends. The table came from immunoSEQ multiplex PCR; TCRdb's copy has only in-frame clones and leaves some out. Altogether approximately 120,000 clones are present, roughly four fifths being singletons, with the ten largest covering roughly a tenth. The sequencing input was peripheral blood. The genes are TRBV19 and TRBJ2-3; D unclear. The receptor comes from a human donor in a cohort sampled during active COVID-19. The CDR3 reads CASSPRITDTQYF. The CDR3 DNA reads TGTGCCAGTAGTCCTAGAATCACAGATACGCAGTATTTT. The whole variable domain, filled in from reference TRBV19 and TRBJ2-3, reads DGGITQSPKYLFRKEGQNVTLSCEQNLNHDAMYWYRQDPGQGLRLIYYSQIVNDFQKGDIAEGYSVSREKKESFPLTVTSAQKNPTAFYLCASSPRITDTQYFGPGTRLTVL.